Below are 26 T cell receptor beta chains sequenced from a single sample in a study of OX40 agonist ivuxolimab in advanced cancers. The library relied on the immunoSEQ multiplex PCR assay. In TCRdb, the immuneACCESS table is reduced to in-frame sequences with V and J assigned. These tables do not hold every clone; where another copy was compared, an unresolved V gene accounts for under half, and the others remain unexplained. The sample records about 110,000 clones, around 90% of which are singletons. Roughly 0.66% of the sample rests with the top ten. Material: CD4+ or CD8+ T cells sorted from blood, obtained in a trial of the OX40 agonist ivuxolimab. Source of these receptors: an adult with an advanced solid tumor such as melanoma, head and neck, liver or kidney cancer.

V and J are TRBV9 and TRBJ2-3; weak D call: TRBD2 (5 bases). The CDR3 contains 16 residues. Trimming left V 4 bases short and J 0 bases short, with 15 bases between. CDR1 and CDR2 (germline): SGDLS, YYNGEE. CDR3 region: CASSPGAGASTDTQYF. CDR3 DNA sequence: TGTGCCAGCAGCCCTGGCGCGGGTGCTAGCACAGATACGCAGTATTTT.

The V and J genes are TRBV13 and TRBJ2-2, with D maybe TRBD1 (6 bases). The CDR3 is 16 amino acids. CDR1 is PRHDT, CDR2 FYEKMQ, per germline (reference sequence). The V gene lost 1 base and the J gene lost 7 bases, with 16 bases spanning the gap. The CDR3 DNA reads as TGTGCCAGCAGCTTAGAGCCCAGGGGAAATCACGGGGAGCTGTTTTTT. It encodes CASSLEPRGNHGELFF.

This chain links TRBV4-1 with TRBJ1-6; 9 positions agree with TRBD1. CDR1 MGHRA and CDR2 YSYEKL come from the germline V gene. The CDR3 consists of 17 residues. Unmatched junction bases numbered 10, after V lost 2 bases and J lost 8 bases. CDR3 DNA sequence: TGCGCCAGCAGCCAACATAGGGGACAGGGTAGGGATTCACCCCTCCACTTT. Translated: CASSQHRGQGRDSPLHF.

This clone was recorded only once. The chain joins TRBV15 to TRBJ1-2; 10 bases align to TRBD1. CDR3 length: 15 amino acids. Germline V gene lookup returns CDR1 LNHNV and CDR2 YYDKDF (reference sequence). V dropped 3 bases and J dropped 8; count of bases not matched to a gene: 9. The CDR3 nucleotides read TGTGCCACCAGCAGGGCCGGGACAGGGGAAGAGGGCTACACCTTC. This sequence encodes CATSRAGTGEEGYTF.

This clone was seen more than once but under ten times. The chain has TRBV2 and TRBJ1-1; TRBD1 agrees at 7 bases. The CDR3 is 15 residues long. Germline CDR1 SNHLY, CDR2 FYNNEI. Trimming took 3 bases from V and 0 from J; bases not matched to a gene: 4. The CDR3 loop is CASSDRGRMNTEAFF. CDR3 in DNA: TGTGCCAGCAGTGACAGGGGGAGGATGAACACTGAAGCTTTCTTT.

The chain uses TRBV6-1 and TRBJ1-3; D uncertain. V lost 5 bases and J lost 0, with 5 bases in between. The CDR3 covers 13 residues. CDR1 and CDR2 (germline): MNHNS, SASEGT. The CDR3: CASSPASGNTIYF. The CDR3 region has the DNA TGTGCCAGCAGTCCAGCCTCTGGAAACACCATATATTTT.

The chain combines TRBV7-9 with TRBJ2-1; D is possibly TRBD2 (6 bases). From germline, CDR1 is SEHNR and CDR2 FQNEAQ (reference sequence). The CDR3 length is 15 residues. V lost 0 bases to trimming and J lost 8 bases, with 14 bases between them. The CDR3 DNA sequence: TGTGCCAGCAGCTTAGCGGGGAATCGGGACTATGAGCAGTTCTTC. It specifies CASSLAGNRDYEQFF.

The rearrangement joins TRBV7-3 to TRBJ2-1; D is unresolved. Trimming removed 5 bases from V and 7 bases from J, with 21 bases in between. Germline assignment: CDR1 SGHTA and CDR2 FQGTGA. The CDR3 loop spans 16 amino acids. The CDR3, as DNA: TGTGCCAGCAGCAAAAACGGCGGAACCGTAGGGAATGAGCAGTTCTTC. Protein sequence: CASSKNGGTVGNEQFF.

This rearrangement joins TRBV5-1 to TRBJ2-1, with D perhaps matching TRBD1 or TRBD2 (6 bases each). Trimming removed 10 bases at V and 1 base at J, with 18 bases between. Germline V gives CDR1 SGHRS, CDR2 YFSETQ. The CDR3 is 15 amino acids. In DNA, the CDR3 is TGCGCCTCTAATCTGGGGGGCAGGTCCTACAATGAGCAGTTCTTC. It encodes CASNLGGRSYNEQFF.

V usage is TRBV11-2 and J usage is TRBJ2-5; a possible D gene is TRBD2 (6 bases). In germline, CDR1 is SGHAT, CDR2 FQNNGV. Trimming left V 3 bases short and J 1 base short, with 9 bases between. The CDR3 covers 14 residues. CDR3 residues: CASSLGLSQETQYF. The CDR3 DNA reads TGTGCCAGCAGCTTGGGACTCTCCCAAGAGACCCAGTACTTC.

This sequence joins TRBV18 and TRBJ2-7; tentative D call: TRBD1 (5 bases). This CDR3 is built from 14 residues. CDR1 is KGHSH, CDR2 LQKENI, per germline. V lost 3 bases, J lost 6 bases, and 15 bases lay in between. The CDR3 DNA follows: TGTGCCAGCTCACCCAATGGCAGGGCGGCCGAGCAGTACTTC. It yields the protein CASSPNGRAAEQYF.

The chain is built from TRBV18 and TRBJ2-3; 9 nucleotides align to TRBD1. Germline loops: CDR1 KGHSH, CDR2 LQKENI. CDR3 size: 18 residues. J lost 0 bases, V lost 4 bases, and 11 bases had no gene match. DNA of the CDR3: TGTGCCAGCTCACAAGAAAGGACAGGGGACTCTAGCACAGATACGCAGTATTTT. Translation: CASSQERTGDSSTDTQYF.

V is TRBV6-1 and J is TRBJ1-4; the match to TRBD1 covers 10 bases. CDR3 length: 16 amino acids. Trimming removed 4 bases from V and 3 bases from J; junction bases left unmatched: 5. Germline V gene data show CDR1 as MNHNS and CDR2 as SASEGT. The CDR3 region has the DNA TGTGCCAGCAGTGGTCGACAGGGGGCGGCTAATGAAAAACTGTTTTTT. Translating gives CASSGRQGAANEKLFF.

The V call is TRBV19, the J call TRBJ1-1; 8 positions agree with TRBD1. This CDR3 is 14 amino acids long. With 9 bases clipped from V and 2 bases from J, the junction kept 8 bases outside the gene matches. Germline V CDR1 and CDR2: LNHDA, SQIVND (reference sequence). The CDR3 region is CASARDRINTEAFF. CDR3 nucleotides: TGTGCCAGCGCAAGGGACAGGATTAACACTGAAGCTTTCTTT.

This chain connects TRBV5-4 to TRBJ2-5, with D possibly TRBD2 on 5 matching bases. Near its end, the DNA agrees better with TRBJ2-7, so the J call may be wrong. CDR3 length: 14 amino acids. CDR1 is SGHNT and CDR2 is YYREEE in the germline V gene (reference sequence). The CDR3 protein is CASSLERNSYEQYF. In DNA, the CDR3 is TGTGCCAGCAGCTTGGAGCGGAACTCCTACGAGCAGTACTTC.

The chain links TRBV2 to TRBJ2-3; TRBD2 matches at 8 bases. Germline values: CDR1 SNHLY, CDR2 FYNNEI. V lost 5 bases to trimming and J lost 3 bases; unmatched junction nucleotides: 7. This CDR3 is 15 amino acids long. The DNA of the CDR3 is TGTGCCAGCAGTCCCGGGACTAGGGAGACAGATACGCAGTATTTT. This encodes CASSPGTRETDTQYF.

This chain connects TRBV6-5 to TRBJ2-3; possible D gene TRBD1, 6 bases. Germline CDR1 reads MNHEY; CDR2 reads SVGAGI. The CDR3 has 14 amino acids. Trimming shortened V by 5 bases and J by 5 bases, and 14 bases separated the two germline ends. CDR3 sequence reads: CASSTGSQGDTQYF. CDR3 in DNA: TGTGCCAGCAGTACAGGGAGTCAGGGAGATACGCAGTATTTT.

The CDR3 protein is CASSRHQETQYF. CDR3 sequence (DNA): TGTGCCAGTAGTAGACACCAAGAGACCCAGTACTTC. The rearrangement links TRBV19 to TRBJ2-5; D gene unclear. The CDR3 runs 12 residues. Germline CDR1 is LNHDA and CDR2 is SQIVND (reference sequence). Trimming took off 4 bases at V and 0 bases at J, with 3 bases between the two ends.

The chain employs TRBV11-3 and TRBJ2-3, with 7 nucleotides matching TRBD2. CDR1 is SGHNT, CDR2 YENEEA, per germline. The junction had 4 bases not matched to a gene; V was cut back by 5 bases and J by 8 bases. This CDR3 has 12 amino acids. DNA for the CDR3: TGTGCCAGCAGCCCAGGCGGGGGTACGCAGTATTTT. This sequence encodes CASSPGGGTQYF.

This chain connects TRBV6-1 to TRBJ2-1, with 10 bases fitting TRBD2. V shed 1 base and J 4 bases; nucleotides not matched to a gene: 4. The V gene's germline CDR1 is MNHNS and CDR2 SASEGT. This CDR3 comprises 16 residues. The CDR3 sequence: CASSEVTSGYYNEQFF. CDR3 DNA: TGTGCCAGCAGTGAAGTGACTAGCGGGTATTACAATGAGCAGTTCTTC.

The chain employs TRBV18 and TRBJ1-2; tentatively, D is TRBD1 (5 bases). The CDR3 contains 14 residues. The germline V gene encodes CDR1 KGHSH and CDR2 LQKENI. Trimming took 2 bases from V and 3 from J, leaving 10 bases between them. The CDR3 here is CASSPEGNDYGYTF. The CDR3 DNA sequence: TGTGCCAGCTCACCAGAGGGGAATGACTATGGCTACACCTTC.

The J gene is TRBJ1-2, the V gene TRBV5-8, with 8 bases identical to TRBD1. The CDR3 is made up of 16 amino acids. Germline CDR1 SGHTS, CDR2 YDEGEE. Trimming cost V 2 bases and J 4 bases; bases outside gene matches: 10. The CDR3 is CASSFVQGARVYGYTF. DNA of the CDR3: TGTGCCAGCAGCTTCGTTCAGGGGGCGAGGGTCTATGGCTACACCTTC.

This sequence joins TRBV6-1 and TRBJ1-3; no firm D call. CDR1 and CDR2 from the germline V gene are MNHNS and SASEGT. CDR3 length equals 14 residues. Between the trimmed V and J ends, which lost 2 bases and 1 base, there was a span of 6 bases. The CDR3 reads CASSELFSGNTIYF. The CDR3 nucleotides are TGTGCCAGCAGTGAACTCTTTTCTGGAAACACCATATATTTT.

This clone turned up a few times. J is TRBJ2-1 and V is TRBV27; 13 bases line up with TRBD2. This CDR3 spans 18 amino acids. V shed 5 bases and J 1 base; nucleotides not matched to a gene: 8. Germline V gene sequence: CDR1 MNHEY, CDR2 SMNVEV (reference sequence). The CDR3 reads CASSARTSGGGSYNEQFF. In DNA, the CDR3 is TGTGCCAGCAGTGCCCGGACTAGCGGGGGAGGTTCCTACAATGAGCAGTTCTTC.

The chain combines TRBV19 with TRBJ1-5; perhaps TRBD1 as D (5 bases). V was trimmed by 2 bases and J by 6 bases, leaving 8 bases between them. This CDR3 is built from 13 residues. Germline V lookup: CDR1 LNHDA, CDR2 SQIVND (reference sequence). The CDR3: CASSIQGSQPQHF. The CDR3 coding sequence is TGTGCCAGTAGTATACAGGGAAGTCAGCCCCAGCATTTT.

This clone was seen just once. This chain links TRBV7-3 with TRBJ2-3; D unclear. Germline V gene data show CDR1 as SGHTA and CDR2 as FQGTGA. The length of the CDR3 is 15 residues. Deletions cut 5 bases from V and 0 bases from J, with 12 bases between. CDR3 in amino acids: CASSLGPQSTDTQYF. As DNA, the CDR3 is TGTGCCAGCAGCCTGGGCCCACAGAGCACAGATACGCAGTATTTT.